The 10 T cell receptor beta chains in this list originate from one sample, sequenced in a study of cytomegalovirus exposure and HLA in healthy donors. PCR involved 60 Vbeta and 13 Jbeta primers. Only in-frame clones appear in the TCRdb table, and some are missing; sequencing was by immunoSEQ multiplex PCR. The sample totals over 110,000 clones. Input material: PBMCs. Receptors were obtained from a male donor in good health and CMV-seronegative.

V usage is TRBV7-9 and J usage is TRBJ2-3; TRBD2 aligns across 7 bases. V lost 0 bases and J lost 3; bases outside the gene matches: 3. Germline lookup yields CDR1 SEHNR and CDR2 FQNEAQ (reference sequence). CDR3 size: 15 residues. The CDR3 loop reads CASSLAGGSTDTQYF. The CDR3 nucleotides read TGTGCCAGCAGCTTAGCGGGAGGGTCGACAGATACGCAGTATTTT.

The chain recombines TRBV7-9 with TRBJ2-4, with D possibly being TRBD1 (7 bases). Trimming took off 5 bases at V and 6 bases at J, with 17 bases between the two ends. The CDR3 consists of 15 residues. CDR1 and CDR2 from the germline V gene are SEHNR and FQNEAQ (reference sequence). The CDR3 spells CASSTRGKGANIQYF. CDR3 bases: TGTGCCAGCAGCACCCGGGGGAAGGGGGCAAACATTCAGTACTTC.

The V call is TRBV9, the J call TRBJ2-3, with 8 bases matching TRBD2. The CDR3 runs to 16 residues. The J segment lost 2 bases and the V segment lost 4 bases, leaving 9 bases of the junction unmatched. Germline CDR1 is SGDLS and CDR2 is YYNGEE. CDR3 sequence: CASSPRAGVNTDTQYF. The CDR3 nucleotides are TGTGCCAGCAGCCCTCGAGCGGGGGTGAACACAGATACGCAGTATTTT.

The CDR3: CASGGESTDTQYF. Here the CDR3 DNA reads TGTGCCAGCGGGGGGGAGAGCACAGATACGCAGTATTTT. The V call is TRBV6-4, the J call TRBJ2-3; 7 bases map to TRBD2. Per the germline V gene, CDR1 is MRHNA and CDR2 is SNTAGT. With 8 bases clipped from V and 0 bases from J, the junction kept 2 bases outside the gene matches. There are 13 residues in the CDR3.

The chain employs TRBV19 and TRBJ1-1; possible D gene TRBD1, 6 bases. CDR1 LNHDA and CDR2 SQIVND come from the germline V gene (reference sequence). The germline V and J ends were trimmed by 3 bases and 8 bases, with 16 bases remaining between them. The CDR3 spans 14 residues. The CDR3 is CASSMTWGGLEAFF. CDR3 DNA: TGTGCCAGTAGTATGACCTGGGGGGGGCTGGAAGCTTTCTTT. The whole variable domain, remainder taken from reference TRBV19 and TRBJ1-1, is DGGITQSPKYLFRKEGQNVTLSCEQNLNHDAMYWYRQDPGQGLRLIYYSQIVNDFQKGDIAEGYSVSREKKESFPLTVTSAQKNPTAFYLCASSMTWGGLEAFFGQGTRLTVV.

The chain combines TRBV27 with TRBJ2-7; TRBD1 matches 7 bases. The V gene end was trimmed by 5 bases and the J gene end by 2 bases; junction bases not matched to a gene: 6. The CDR3 has 14 amino acids. Germline values: CDR1 MNHEY, CDR2 SMNVEV (reference sequence). DNA for the CDR3: TGTGCCAGCAGTCCCCTAGGGACAGCCTACGAGCAGTACTTC. Its translation: CASSPLGTAYEQYF.

This chain links TRBV6-1 with TRBJ2-3; 11 bases are a match to TRBD2. Germline trimming cut 2 bases from V and 6 bases from J; bases unmatched to any gene: 10. The CDR3 consists of 17 residues. Germline CDR1 and CDR2: MNHNS and SASEGT. Here the CDR3 DNA reads TGTGCCAGCAGTGAATCTCCCCTAGCGGGAGGATCGGATACGCAGTATTTT. Protein: CASSESPLAGGSDTQYF.

The gene calls are TRBV6-1 and TRBJ2-7, with a weak D call TRBD1 (6 bases). Germline CDR1 and CDR2: MNHNS and SASEGT. The CDR3 contains 13 residues. The germline V and J ends were trimmed by 8 bases and 1 base, with 12 bases remaining between them. The CDR3 region is CASLAGDSYEQYF. CDR3 coding DNA: TGTGCCAGCCTAGCAGGGGATTCCTACGAGCAGTACTTC.

This chain's CDR3 is CASSPAAGSTDTQYF. The CDR3 DNA follows: TGTGCCAGCAGTCCGGCGGCAGGGAGCACAGATACGCAGTATTTT. The V call is TRBV27, the J call TRBJ2-3; D might be TRBD1 (5 bases). Trimming removed 5 bases from V and 0 bases from J, with 12 bases in between. Germline-derived CDR1 and CDR2 are MNHEY and SMNVEV (reference sequence). The CDR3 totals 15 residues.

This sequence joins TRBV29-1 and TRBJ1-1, with D perhaps TRBD1 (6 bases). V lost 6 bases and J 8 bases, leaving 19 bases between the germline ends. This CDR3 is 13 amino acids long. CDR1 is SQVTM, CDR2 ANQGSEA, per germline. The CDR3 loop is CSVTGGALAEAFF. The CDR3 DNA reads TGCAGCGTGACGGGGGGGGCTCTGGCAGAAGCTTTCTTT.